This TCR beta chain was observed in a study of blood T cell repertoires in COVID-19. Study-level background: Sources were T cells, B-cell-depleted T cells, or PBMCs; the material itself was cDNA or gDNA.

Source study methods: The assay estimated nucleated cells by amplifying reference gene primers. The method was immunoSEQ multiplex PCR; TCRdb's version includes in-frame clones alone and lacks a portion of them. V, J and clone size are those of that table, while D and trimming were read from the DNA. Among about 260,000 clones listed, around nine tenths were seen once. With V trimmed by 3 bases and J by 8 bases, 9 bases remained unmatched. The germline CDR1 and CDR2 sequences are SGHAT and FQNNGV. CDR3 length: 15 amino acids. The chain recombines TRBV11-2 with TRBJ2-1; 8 positions match TRBD2. Sequencing was carried out using peripheral blood. The sequence came from a woman in her twenties or thirties with COVID-19, enrolled during active disease. The CDR3 nucleotides are TGTGCCAGCAGCTTCCCGGGACTAGGTGACCATGAGCAGTTCTTC. It specifies CASSFPGLGDHEQFF.